The next 22 T cell receptor beta chains were all read from a single sample in a study of cytomegalovirus exposure and HLA in healthy donors. 13 Jbeta primers and 60 Vbeta primers were used for the PCR. Here immunoSEQ multiplex PCR was the method, and the copy in TCRdb shows in-frame clones only, minus some. The table shows some 150,000 clones, with about three quarters occurring only once. The specimen was PBMCs. The receptors shown here come from a man in his fifties or sixties in good health and CMV-seropositive.

This clone turned up a few times. The chain has TRBV6-1 and TRBJ1-1, with D tentatively TRBD1 (5 bases). The CDR3 loop spans 15 amino acids. V lost 0 bases, J lost 2 bases, and 10 bases lay in between. The V gene's germline CDR1 is MNHNS and CDR2 SASEGT. The CDR3 coding sequence is TGTGCCAGCAGTGAAGCGAGCCAGGGAAACACTGAAGCTTTCTTT. This codes for CASSEASQGNTEAFF.

The CDR3 bases are TGTGCCAGTAAGGGAGCTGGGACAACACGCTCGAACACTGAAGCTTTCTTT. Its translation is CASKGAGTTRSNTEAFF. V and J are TRBV19 and TRBJ1-1; D perhaps matches TRBD1 (6 bases). The length of the CDR3 is 17 residues. Trimming took off 7 bases at V and 1 base at J, with 22 bases between the two ends. Germline CDR1 reads LNHDA; CDR2 reads SQIVND (reference sequence).

The genes are TRBV4-2 and TRBJ1-2; no reliable D call. The CDR3 is made up of 18 amino acids. The V end was cut by 1 base, the J end by 5 bases, with 23 bases between. CDR1 LGHNA and CDR2 YNFKEQ come from the germline V gene. CDR3 loop: CASSQGAFGSGPMYGYTF. In DNA form, the CDR3 reads TGTGCCAGCAGCCAAGGAGCGTTTGGAAGCGGGCCTATGTATGGCTACACCTTC.

This sequence joins TRBV2 and TRBJ2-3; TRBD2 might be the D (6 bases). Trimming removed 3 bases from V and 2 bases from J, with 12 bases in between. The length of the CDR3 is 15 residues. Germline V gene sequence: CDR1 SNHLY, CDR2 FYNNEI. The CDR3 sequence: CASSDGTGSTDTQYF. DNA for the CDR3: TGTGCCAGCAGTGACGGGACTGGATCCACAGATACGCAGTATTTT.

The V and J genes are TRBV7-2 and TRBJ2-7; 10 bases agree with TRBD2. The length of the CDR3 is 14 residues. Germline V gene lookup returns CDR1 SGHTA and CDR2 FQGNSA. V shed 1 base and J 6 bases; nucleotides not matched to a gene: 3. CDR3 region: CASSLGWTSGEQYF. CDR3 DNA sequence: TGTGCCAGCAGCTTAGGGTGGACTAGCGGCGAGCAGTACTTC.

This clone has a handful of counts. The chain recombines TRBV5-1 with TRBJ2-5; perhaps TRBD1 as D (6 bases). This CDR3 is 15 amino acids long. The germline gives CDR1 SGHRS, CDR2 YFSETQ. V was shortened by 4 bases and J by 5 bases, with 18 bases between the two germline ends. The CDR3 DNA is TGCGCCAGCAGCCCCCTGGACAGCCCCTGGGAGACCCAGTACTTC. Amino acids: CASSPLDSPWETQYF.

The chain has TRBV5-1 and TRBJ1-1; D is unresolved. The CDR3 has 14 residues. Per germline, CDR1 SGHRS and CDR2 YFSETQ. V was pared by 0 bases and J by 4 bases, with 10 bases between. The CDR3 DNA is TGCGCCAGCAGCTTGGATCCAGAGGGCACTGAAGCTTTCTTT. Amino acids: CASSLDPEGTEAFF.

The chain combines TRBV7-2 with TRBJ2-3; TRBD2 is a possible D gene (6 bases). The germline CDR1 and CDR2 sequences are SGHTA and FQGNSA. This CDR3 contains 15 residues. V was clipped by 3 bases and J by 0 bases, with 10 bases between them. The DNA for the CDR3 is TGTGCCAGCAGCTTGAGCGGGTACAGCACAGATACGCAGTATTTT. This encodes CASSLSGYSTDTQYF.

This CDR3 reads CASSPSGGARRTDTQYF. The CDR3 bases are TGTGCCAGCAGTCCTAGCGGGGGGGCACGAAGGACAGATACGCAGTATTTT. The V gene is TRBV2, the J gene TRBJ2-3, with 12 bases matching TRBD2. In germline, CDR1 is SNHLY, CDR2 FYNNEI. There are 17 residues in the CDR3. V trimming: 5 bases; J trimming: 3 bases; junction bases outside the gene matches: 9. Looking up the rest from reference TRBV2 and TRBJ2-3 gives the full variable domain: EPEVTQTPSHQVTQMGQEVILRCVPISNHLYFYWYRQILGQKVEFLVSFYNNEISEKSEIFDDQFSVERPDGSNFTLKIRSTKLEDSAMYFCASSPSGGARRTDTQYFGPGTRLTVL.

This clone has more than one count but fewer than ten. The chain is built from TRBV4-3 and TRBJ2-6; no clear D gene. The CDR3 contains 16 residues. The V gene lost 0 bases and the J gene lost 3 bases, with 9 bases spanning the gap. Germline-derived CDR1 and CDR2 are LGHNA and YSLEER. CDR3 loop: CASSQDSGGGANVLTF. The CDR3 DNA sequence: TGCGCCAGCAGCCAAGATTCGGGTGGTGGGGCCAACGTCCTGACTTTC.

The chain combines TRBV19 with TRBJ1-5; 7 bases are a match to TRBD1. The length of the CDR3 is 13 residues. The germline gives CDR1 LNHDA, CDR2 SQIVND (reference sequence). Trimming at V came to 6 bases and at J to 2 bases, leaving 1 base not matched to a gene. This chain's CDR3 is CASRGQRNQPQHF. Written as DNA, the CDR3 is TGTGCCAGTAGGGGACAGCGCAATCAGCCCCAGCATTTT.

DNA of the CDR3: TGTGCCAGTAGGAAGACAGGGGGTCCAGATACGCAGTATTTT. As protein: CASRKTGGPDTQYF. The chain has TRBV19 and TRBJ2-3, with 9 nucleotides matching TRBD1. Germline V gene sequence: CDR1 LNHDA, CDR2 SQIVND (reference sequence). The ends lost 6 bases at V and 4 bases at J; junction bases unmatched: 5. The CDR3 has 14 amino acids.

The chain employs TRBV18 and TRBJ1-2; D may be TRBD1 (6 bases). The CDR3 has 13 amino acids. Trimming left V 0 bases short and J 8 bases short, with 10 bases between. The germline V gene has CDR1 KGHSH and CDR2 LQKENI. As DNA, the CDR3 is TGTGCCAGCTCACCACCGGGAACAGGGGGCTACACCTTC. This gives the protein CASSPPGTGGYTF.

The chain has TRBV7-8 and TRBJ2-4, with D tentatively TRBD2 (6 bases). The germline V gene has CDR1 SGHVS and CDR2 FQNEAQ. The V gene lost 5 bases and the J gene lost 0 bases, with 14 bases spanning the gap. This CDR3 contains 16 residues. Here the CDR3 reads CASSGEANEAKNIQYF. The CDR3 DNA is TGTGCCAGCAGCGGGGAGGCGAATGAAGCCAAAAACATTCAGTACTTC.

The rearrangement links TRBV7-8 to TRBJ1-5, with TRBD1 identical over 10 bases. This CDR3 contains 18 residues. CDR1 SGHVS and CDR2 FQNEAQ come from the germline V gene. V was pared by 1 base and J by 4 bases, with 10 bases of the junction left unmatched. Here the CDR3 DNA reads TGTGCCAGCAGCTTAGAACTCGGACAGGGGGTCGGGAATCAGCCCCAGCATTTT. Protein sequence: CASSLELGQGVGNQPQHF.

The chain is built from TRBV7-9 and TRBJ2-5, with 8 nucleotides matching TRBD2. TRBJ2-7 matches the DNA end more closely, so the J call is doubtful. Germline V gene lookup returns CDR1 SEHNR and CDR2 FQNEAQ (reference sequence). The CDR3 totals 15 residues. The CDR3 bases are TGTGCCAGCAGCAAAACCACTAGCGGTACCTACGAGCAGTACTTC. Its protein is CASSKTTSGTYEQYF.

This clone showed up just once. The chain employs TRBV5-6 and TRBJ1-4; D is perhaps TRBD1 (5 bases). The V gene lost 4 bases and the J gene lost 0 bases, with 13 bases spanning the gap. CDR1 SGHDT and CDR2 YYEEEE come from the germline V gene. The CDR3 covers 16 residues. The CDR3 reads CASSLRAFATNEKLFF. CDR3 bases: TGTGCCAGCAGCCTCAGGGCGTTTGCAACTAATGAAAAACTGTTTTTT.

This clone was seen only a few times. CDR3 nucleotides: TGTGCCAGCAGCTTAATGAGCGGGAGTAGCAATGAGCAGTTCTTC. This sequence encodes CASSLMSGSSNEQFF. The chain combines TRBV7-3 with TRBJ2-1; 8 bases match TRBD2. Germline V gene sequence: CDR1 SGHTA, CDR2 FQGTGA. J gave up 6 bases and V 1 base, and 5 bases lay outside the gene matches. This CDR3 is built from 15 residues.

The J gene is TRBJ2-7, the V gene TRBV5-1, with TRBD1 matching over 9 bases. Trimming cost V 1 base and J 0 bases; bases outside gene matches: 5. The CDR3 is 16 amino acids. Germline values: CDR1 SGHRS, CDR2 YFSETQ. The CDR3 loop reads CASSLRGQGSSYEQYF. The CDR3 region has the DNA TGCGCCAGCAGCTTGAGGGGACAGGGTAGCTCCTACGAGCAGTACTTC.

V is TRBV14 and J is TRBJ2-2; 8 positions agree with TRBD1. There are 17 residues in the CDR3. Germline loops: CDR1 SGHDN, CDR2 FVKESK. The trim removed 4 bases at V and 6 bases at J, leaving 13 bases unmatched. The CDR3 DNA reads TGTGCCAGCAGCCCACCGACAGGGGTTGGGCTTGCCGGGGAGCTGTTTTTT. Protein product: CASSPPTGVGLAGELFF.

The chain employs TRBV7-8 and TRBJ2-1; TRBD1 is a possible D gene (6 bases). Per the germline V gene, CDR1 is SGHVS and CDR2 is FQNEAQ. The V end lost 3 bases, the J end lost 9 bases, and 15 bases lay between the germline ends. CDR3 length equals 14 residues. The chain's CDR3 is CASSLSGTSGEQFF. DNA for the CDR3: TGTGCCAGCAGCTTGTCCGGGACAAGCGGTGAGCAGTTCTTC. The complete variable domain, with remaining parts taken from reference TRBV7-8 and TRBJ2-1, reads GAGVSQSPRYKVAKRGQDVALRCDPISGHVSLFWYQQALGQGPEFLTYFQNEAQLDKSGLPSDRFFAERPEGSVSTLKIQRTQQEDSAVYLCASSLSGTSGEQFFGPGTRLTVL.

The V and J genes are TRBV18 and TRBJ1-1, with D uncertain. The CDR3 covers 12 residues. With 3 bases removed from V and 8 bases from J, the gap between germline ends came to 10 bases. Per germline, CDR1 KGHSH and CDR2 LQKENI. The DNA of the CDR3 is TGTGCCAGCTCACCGAGCCAGGCGGAAGCTTTCTTT. This encodes CASSPSQAEAFF. The variable domain in full, completed from reference TRBV18 and TRBJ1-1, reads NAGVMQNPRHLVRRRGQEARLRCSPMKGHSHVYWYRQLPEEGLKFMVYLQKENIIDESGMPKERFSAEFPKEGPSILRIQQVVRGDSAAYFCASSPSQAEAFFGQGTRLTVV.